This paragraph covers one T cell receptor beta chain sequence. While infection was still active, Seattle patients were enrolled and then followed longitudinally. The entry originates in a study of blood T cell repertoires in COVID-19. Study as a whole: Researchers got acute and convalescent COVID-19 samples from the United States, Italy and Spain. PBMCs, B-cell-depleted T cells, or T cells provided the cDNA or gDNA that made up the material.

In germline, CDR1 is LNHDA, CDR2 SQIVND (reference sequence). The CDR3 totals 16 residues. V lost 4 bases and J lost 0, with 10 bases in between. Authors' methods: It was from reference gene primer amplification that nucleated cell counts were estimated. Measured with immunoSEQ multiplex PCR; TCRdb has only the in-frame clones, and not every one. Clone size and V and J calls were adopted from that table, with D and trimming inferred from the DNA. The table lists 300,000 to 450,000 clones, more than 70% of them singletons. The chain has TRBV19 and TRBJ1-6, with unresolved D. The TCR sequence derives from a woman in her sixties with COVID-19, enrolled during active disease. Sequencing input: peripheral blood. The CDR3 reads CASSRAPSSYNSPLHF. CDR3 DNA: TGTGCCAGTAGTAGAGCGCCCAGCTCCTATAATTCACCCCTCCACTTT.